This T cell receptor (beta chain) stems from a study of Graves' ophthalmopathy and Graves' hyperthyroidism. Whole-study findings and limits: Blood also harbored most expanded thyroid clonotypes above 0.001 frequency.

All donors with ophthalmopathy were recorded as having moderate-to-severe activity, CAS ≥3, NOSPECS ≥4 and a duration under 3 months. Diagnosis used clinical symptoms, serum thyroxine, TRAb, thyroid ultrasound and orbital computed tomography. The starting material, approximately 10 ml of fresh peripheral blood, provided the PBMCs. The sample holds many counts of this clonotype. Its antigen is unidentified. A much larger clone sits a single nucleotide away, making a read error possible. As the template, RNA transcripts were used to amplify TCR beta CDR3 regions. RT-PCR in the first round used HTBI primers; a second-round multiplex PCR followed. TCRdb redid the calling of the multiplex PCR reads with MiXCR, one entry per CDR3 protein. The sample has some 400,000 distinct CDR3 sequences, approximately 20% seen once. Germline V lookup: CDR1 MNHEY, CDR2 SVGEGT. The CDR3 spans 11 residues.

Sequencing was performed on peripheral blood. J is TRBJ1-1 and V is TRBV6-2 or TRBV6-3; no definite D call. The TCR comes from a woman younger than 30 with Graves' ophthalmopathy. The chain's CDR3 is CTTTTTYEAFF. CDR3 bases: TGTACCACCACAACAACGTATGAAGCTTTCTTT.